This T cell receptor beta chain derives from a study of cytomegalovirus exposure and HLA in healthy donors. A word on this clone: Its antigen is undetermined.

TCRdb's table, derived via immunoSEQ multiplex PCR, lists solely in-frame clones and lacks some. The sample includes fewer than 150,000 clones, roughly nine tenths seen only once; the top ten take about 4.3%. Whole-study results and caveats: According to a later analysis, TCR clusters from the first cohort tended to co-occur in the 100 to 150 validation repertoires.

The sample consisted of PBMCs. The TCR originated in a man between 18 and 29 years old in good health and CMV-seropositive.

For the CDR3, the DNA is TGCAGCGGGCTGAGGAGGGAAAAACTGTTTTTT. Encoded protein: CSGLRREKLFF. This rearrangement joins TRBV29-1 to TRBJ1-4; D unclear. Germline assignment: CDR1 SQVTM and CDR2 ANQGSEA. This CDR3 region has 11 residues. V dropped 7 bases and J dropped 8 bases, with 11 bases sitting between them.